These 30 T cell receptor beta chains were all obtained from the same sample, sequenced in a study of CD8 T cells in Susac syndrome. Reverse transcription of 0.5 to 1 ug RNA was performed with random hexamers. A single record per CDR3 protein comes from TCRdb applying MiXCR to the immunoSEQ multiplex PCR reads. Altogether about 240,000 distinct CDR3 sequences are present, about 95% being singletons, with the ten largest covering approximately 0.094%. The sequenced sample consisted of CD4+ T cells from PBMCs. The receptors were sampled from a human donor with Susac syndrome.

The V call is TRBV29-1, the J call TRBJ2-7; 7 bases match TRBD1. The germline gives CDR1 SQVTM, CDR2 ANQGSEA. CDR3 length equals 13 residues. J was trimmed by 2 bases and V by 3 bases; bases with no gene match: 4. The CDR3 region has the DNA TGCAGCGTTGAGGGGGACAGAACCTACGAGCAGTACTTC. This sequence encodes CSVEGDRTYEQYF.

In DNA form, the CDR3 reads TGTGCCAGCAGCGCCAACTCGGGACAAGAGACCCAGTACTTC. Translation gives CASSANSGQETQYF. The chain links TRBV9 to TRBJ2-5; a possible D gene is TRBD2 (5 bases). V lost 3 bases and J lost 2, with 11 bases in between. The CDR3 runs 14 residues. Germline-derived CDR1 and CDR2 are SGDLS and YYNGEE.

The chain joins TRBV2 to TRBJ2-5; D unresolved. Deletions cut 6 bases from V and 5 bases from J, with 13 bases between. CDR3 size: 13 residues. Germline V gene data show CDR1 as SNHLY and CDR2 as FYNNEI. The CDR3 sequence is CASRRFPEETQYF. The CDR3 nucleotides read TGTGCCAGCAGGAGGTTCCCGGAGGAGACCCAGTACTTC. Based on the CDR3 plus reference TRBV2 and TRBJ2-5, the full variable domain is EPEVTQTPSHQVTQMGQEVILRCVPISNHLYFYWYRQILGQKVEFLVSFYNNEISEKSEIFDDQFSVERPDGSNFTLKIRSTKLEDSAMYFCASRRFPEETQYFGPGTRLLVL.

This chain connects TRBV14 to TRBJ2-7; D is undetermined. V was cut by 1 base and J by 6 bases, with 10 bases left in between. Germline assignment: CDR1 SGHDN and CDR2 FVKESK. CDR3 size: 13 residues. DNA of the CDR3: TGTGCCAGCAGCCAAGCTCCGTCGGGCGAGCAGTACTTC. This encodes CASSQAPSGEQYF.

This rearrangement joins TRBV14 to TRBJ2-2; the D gene could be TRBD1 or TRBD2 (6 bases each). The CDR3 is 15 residues long. Germline V gene data show CDR1 as SGHDN and CDR2 as FVKESK. The V and J ends lost 4 bases and 7 bases respectively, with 16 bases between them. The CDR3, as DNA: TGTGCCAGCAGCCTAGGGGGGCACTCTGGCGGGGAGCTGTTTTTT. Protein: CASSLGGHSGGELFF.

This rearrangement joins TRBV6-1 to TRBJ2-7; 8 bases match TRBD1. Unmatched junction bases numbered 11, after V lost 5 bases and J lost 2 bases. This CDR3 region has 16 residues. Germline-derived CDR1 and CDR2 are MNHNS and SASEGT. The CDR3 DNA follows: TGTGCCAGCAGTACATATGGGACAGGTGACACCTACGAGCAGTACTTC. This encodes CASSTYGTGDTYEQYF.

The rearrangement joins TRBV3-1 to TRBJ1-1, with no clear D. The V gene lost 6 bases and the J gene lost 4 bases, with 12 bases spanning the gap. Germline V gene lookup returns CDR1 LGHDT and CDR2 YNNKEL (reference sequence). The CDR3 has 13 residues. CDR3 sequence reads: CASSIDISTEAFF. The CDR3 bases are TGTGCCAGCAGTATAGACATTAGCACTGAAGCTTTCTTT.

V gene TRBV25-1 combines with J gene TRBJ2-1, with 10 nucleotides matching TRBD2. This CDR3 region has 14 residues. Germline loops: CDR1 MGHDK, CDR2 SYGVNS. V shed 4 bases and J 9 bases; nucleotides not matched to a gene: 6. CDR3 sequence: CASSASGSLVEQFF. CDR3 DNA: TGTGCCAGCAGTGCTAGCGGGAGCTTAGTTGAGCAGTTCTTC.

The genes are TRBV11-2 and TRBJ2-5; 10 nucleotides line up with TRBD2. The CDR3 length is 16 residues. Germline-derived CDR1 and CDR2 are SGHAT and FQNNGV. The J segment lost 1 base and the V segment lost 1 base, leaving 3 bases of the junction unmatched. This CDR3 is CASSLGPSGSQETQYF. In DNA, the CDR3 is TGTGCCAGCAGCTTAGGTCCTAGCGGGAGCCAAGAGACCCAGTACTTC.

The genes are TRBV2 and TRBJ2-7, with D perhaps TRBD2 (6 bases). CDR1 and CDR2 (germline): SNHLY, FYNNEI. Trimming stripped 6 bases from V and 8 bases from J, with 17 bases between. This CDR3 has 13 amino acids. CDR3 in amino acids: CASSTSGTDKQYF. CDR3 in DNA: TGTGCCAGCAGCACTTCCGGGACTGACAAGCAGTACTTC.

This chain connects TRBV5-8 to TRBJ2-5; 8 bases line up with TRBD2. CDR1 and CDR2 (germline): SGHTS, YDEGEE. Trimming took 2 bases from V and 5 from J; bases not matched to a gene: 8. This CDR3 has 15 residues. The CDR3 coding sequence is TGTGCCAGCAGCTTTCTCGGGAGGGCCTTTGAGACCCAGTACTTC. Translation: CASSFLGRAFETQYF.

The V gene is TRBV28, the J gene TRBJ1-2; perhaps TRBD1 as D (5 bases). Trimming removed 3 bases from V and 7 bases from J, with 9 bases in between. Germline assignment: CDR1 MDHEN and CDR2 SYDVKM. This CDR3 has 12 residues. CDR3 protein: CASSLGGVGYTF. In DNA, the CDR3 is TGTGCCAGCAGTTTGGGAGGGGTTGGCTACACCTTC.

The rearrangement uses TRBV14 and TRBJ2-5; D call uncertain. Trimming took 0 bases from V and 4 from J, leaving 9 bases between them. Per germline, CDR1 SGHDN and CDR2 FVKESK. This CDR3 comprises 14 residues. The CDR3 coding sequence is TGTGCCAGCAGCCAAGATGTCCCCGGAGAGACCCAGTACTTC. Its translation: CASSQDVPGETQYF.

This chain links TRBV11-3 with TRBJ2-5, with D possibly TRBD2 on 5 matching bases. The V gene lost 2 bases and the J gene lost 5 bases, with 21 bases spanning the gap. The CDR3 has 17 amino acids. Per germline, CDR1 SGHNT and CDR2 YENEEA. CDR3 loop: CASSLLGLAEKWETQYF. CDR3 DNA: TGTGCCAGCAGCTTACTAGGCCTAGCCGAAAAGTGGGAGACCCAGTACTTC.

The chain combines TRBV20-1 with TRBJ2-2; D is unresolved. In germline, CDR1 is DFQATT, CDR2 SNEGSKA (reference sequence). This CDR3 spans 12 amino acids. The V end was cut by 0 bases, the J end by 8 bases, with 7 bases between. This CDR3 is CSARDDEGELFF. The CDR3 nucleotides read TGCAGTGCTAGAGACGACGAGGGGGAGCTGTTTTTT.

This sequence joins TRBV2 and TRBJ2-1; no clear D. Germline CDR1 is SNHLY and CDR2 is FYNNEI. Between the trimmed V and J ends, which lost 8 bases and 3 bases, there was a span of 8 bases. CDR3 length equals 12 residues. The CDR3 region is CASEADYNEQFF. The CDR3 DNA reads as TGTGCCAGCGAGGCGGACTACAATGAGCAGTTCTTC.

The count of this clonotype is one. The gene calls are TRBV7-9 and TRBJ2-7; 12 bases are a match to TRBD2. The germline gives CDR1 SEHNR, CDR2 FQNEAQ (reference sequence). The CDR3 loop spans 15 amino acids. V shed 8 bases, J shed 5 bases, and the junction held 10 bases outside the gene matches. The CDR3 reads CASRASGRVSHEQYF. The CDR3 DNA follows: TGTGCCAGCCGGGCTAGCGGGAGGGTTTCCCACGAGCAGTACTTC.

V is TRBV28 and J is TRBJ2-7; 9 bases align to TRBD1. The CDR3 is 14 amino acids. Losses at the gene ends were 3 bases for V and 1 base for J; bases not matched to a gene: 1. From germline, CDR1 is MDHEN and CDR2 SYDVKM. In DNA, the CDR3 is TGTGCCAGCAGTTTGACAGGGGGGTCCTACGAGCAGTACTTC. Its protein product is CASSLTGGSYEQYF.

The chain recombines TRBV20-1 with TRBJ2-7, with 12 nucleotides matching TRBD2. CDR3 length: 15 residues. Germline values: CDR1 DFQATT, CDR2 SNEGSKA (reference sequence). V lost 0 bases and J lost 4; bases outside the gene matches: 4. The CDR3: CSARDSLAGGYEQYF. The CDR3 nucleotides are TGCAGTGCTAGAGATAGTCTAGCGGGAGGGTACGAGCAGTACTTC.

The rearrangement joins TRBV28 to TRBJ2-7; possibly TRBD1 or TRBD2 for D (5 bases each). This CDR3 comprises 13 residues. CDR1 and CDR2 (germline): MDHEN, SYDVKM. CDR3 sequence (DNA): TGTGTCCTGACCGGGGCAGGGTCCTACGAGCAGTACTTC. It encodes CVLTGAGSYEQYF.

In nucleotides, the CDR3 is TGTGCCAGCAGTTACTCTCCGGGACGGTCGAACACTGAAGCTTTCTTT. Amino acid sequence: CASSYSPGRSNTEAFF. This sequence joins TRBV6-5 and TRBJ1-1, with TRBD1 as a possible D gene (5 bases). The CDR3 is 16 amino acids. The germline CDR1 and CDR2 sequences are MNHEY and SVGAGI. Trimming took 0 bases from V and 1 from J, leaving 12 bases between them.

The V gene is TRBV14, the J gene TRBJ2-1; D is uncertain. V was cut by 3 bases and J by 4 bases, with 10 bases left in between. The CDR3 is made up of 14 amino acids. The germline CDR1 and CDR2 sequences are SGHDN and FVKESK. The DNA of the CDR3 is TGTGCCAGCAGCCAGGACCTCGGGTACAATGAGCAGTTCTTC. This sequence encodes CASSQDLGYNEQFF.

The chain recombines TRBV20-1 with TRBJ2-7; D is uncertain. Between the trimmed V and J ends, which lost 2 bases and 0 bases, there was a span of 17 bases. This CDR3 has 16 amino acids. The germline CDR1 and CDR2 sequences are DFQATT and SNEGSKA (reference sequence). As DNA, the CDR3 is TGCAGTGCTAGAAACTTCGCGGCGGCAAACTCCTACGAGCAGTACTTC. Its translation: CSARNFAAANSYEQYF.

The V gene is TRBV29-1, the J gene TRBJ2-1, with D unclear. V was pared by 7 bases and J by 10 bases, with 11 bases between. CDR1 is SQVTM and CDR2 is ANQGSEA in the germline V gene. This CDR3 is built from 10 residues. The CDR3 DNA follows: TGCAGCGCTAAGAACTCGGAGCAGTTCTTC. It yields the protein CSAKNSEQFF.

This sequence joins TRBV12-3 or TRBV12-4 and TRBJ2-5, with TRBD2 matching over 12 bases. The CDR3 is 16 amino acids. J lost 1 base, V lost 4 bases, and 4 bases had no gene match. CDR3 sequence (DNA): TGTGCCAGCAGTTCAGGGACTAGCGGGCCCCAAGAGACCCAGTACTTC. Translation: CASSSGTSGPQETQYF.

The V call is TRBV9, the J call TRBJ1-1; D remains ambiguous. Germline CDR1 and CDR2: SGDLS and YYNGEE. Trimming cost V 0 bases and J 1 base, with 4 bases left between them. This CDR3 has 13 residues. CDR3 sequence: CASSVVRNTEAFF. CDR3 DNA: TGTGCCAGCAGCGTAGTAAGGAACACTGAAGCTTTCTTT.

The chain couples TRBV10-3 to TRBJ2-3; 7 bases line up with TRBD2. This CDR3 is 14 amino acids long. CDR1 ENHRY and CDR2 SYGVKD come from the germline V gene. V lost 7 bases, J lost 2 bases, and 6 bases stayed unmatched. The CDR3 is CAIKAGENTDTQYF. In DNA, the CDR3 is TGTGCCATCAAGGCGGGAGAGAACACAGATACGCAGTATTTT.

CDR3 sequence (DNA): TGTGCCAGCATGGTGGGGACTAGCGGGAGGCGGAGCTCCTACGAGCAGTACTTC. It translates to CASMVGTSGRRSSYEQYF. V is TRBV2 and J is TRBJ2-7; 15 bases are a match to TRBD2. Per the germline V gene, CDR1 is SNHLY and CDR2 is FYNNEI. V shed 7 bases, J shed 0 bases, and the junction held 10 bases outside the gene matches. There are 18 residues in the CDR3.

The chain employs TRBV30 and TRBJ1-5; maybe TRBD1 (6 bases). Trimming shortened V by 2 bases and J by 2 bases, and 7 bases separated the two germline ends. The CDR3 has 13 residues. CDR1 and CDR2 (germline): GTSNPN, SVGIG (reference sequence). The CDR3: CAWSYRGNQPQHF. In DNA, the CDR3 is TGTGCCTGGAGTTACAGGGGCAATCAGCCCCAGCATTTT.

The V gene is TRBV20-1, the J gene TRBJ2-3; D remains unclear. Trimming removed 2 bases from V and 5 bases from J, with 23 bases in between. This CDR3 is 17 amino acids long. The germline CDR1 and CDR2 sequences are DFQATT and SNEGSKA (reference sequence). The CDR3 DNA reads TGCAGTGCTAGACCTTACCTGGGAAGTGGTACCGGAGATACGCAGTATTTT. Amino acids: CSARPYLGSGTGDTQYF.